The entry below describes one T cell receptor (beta chain). This clone appeared a few times. It lacks a known antigen. It has no much larger one-base neighbor in the sample; base qualities were not kept. These data originate in a study of cytomegalovirus exposure and HLA in healthy donors (dated by TCRdb to about 2017). Study-wide context: According to an earlier analysis of 550 to 750 of the donors, 150 million to 200 million T cells yielded approximately 120 million unique TCR beta sequences and 276 Gb of sequence data. HLA typing covered class I and class II loci at four-digit resolution. In a later genetic analysis, genome-wide SNP genotypes for about 55% of the roughly 670 donors were used, and that subset was treated as a discovery cohort. An early release covering over 500 HLA-typed donors comprised around 300 gigabases of sequencing data and 85 million to 100 million unique TCR sequences. A separate validation cohort of more than 100 different subjects was used in addition to the roughly 700-subject first cohort. Roughly 5 DR-DQ haplotypes were treated as single units for association and clustering because of strong linkage in the cohort. Using immunosequencing, the study profiled T cell repertoires from 640 or so subjects and related those repertoires to cytomegalovirus serostatus. Rather than using new phenotypic data, the later analysis identified candidate immune exposures from TCR beta sequences and from how often those sequences occurred across donors. Of the roughly 400 genotyped donors, around 81% fell in the genetic ancestry cluster associated with self-reported Caucasian donors. An earlier analysis of around 580 of the donors used high-throughput TCR beta sequencing to judge whether each TCR beta V gene segment behaved as functional or pseudogenic. Alongside the repertoire data, information on donor age, sex, ethnicity and CMV serostatus was compiled. The study aimed to test whether cataloging public T cell receptors could reveal signatures of past pathogen exposure. High-throughput TCR immunosequencing, statistical association of individual TCRs with disease status, and machine learning were combined to predict cytomegalovirus infection status. Typing coverage varied by locus: about 629-630 donors for A, B, C, DRB1 and DQB1; 500 to 550 for DQA1; some 610 for DPA1; approximately 490 for DPB1. Every repertoire in the discovery cohort had been generated on one and the same sequencing platform. To study patterns of TCR occurrence, a later analysis re-analyzed previously published TCR beta repertoires from 500 to 850 donors and added high-resolution HLA genotyping. Among 398 genotyped donors of the cohort, an average of around 240,000 unique TCR beta nucleotide sequences were sequenced per donor, roughly 18% of them non-productive.

What the study reported, not specific to this receptor: When HLA alleles, especially DR and DQ, strongly co-occurred, TCR associations were difficult to assign to individual alleles. In a later genetic analysis, fewer N-insertions in productive TCRs were reported among donors in an Asian-associated ancestry cluster than the roughly 700-donor mean. In a later analysis, HLA-associated TCR beta chains showed more clonal expansion and lower generation probabilities than non-associated chains that were equally common. Because the 87-base-pair reads could not distinguish some IMGT-functional V segments, including TRBV6-2 and TRBV6-3, those segments were excluded. Correlated functional status among segregating V segments might reflect linkage disequilibrium, but an unknown experimental factor could not be ruled out. A total of fewer than 200 TCR beta chains were listed by the study as associated with cytomegalovirus. The authors suggested that the approach could potentially be extended to other disease states and immunological phenotypes. The classifier was reported to diagnose cytomegalovirus status with high specificity and sensitivity in both the original cohort and the validation cohort. HLA typing was unavailable for some donors at each locus, so association tests used only the typed subset. Broadly in line with IMGT annotations, most TCR beta V segments showed up in productive rearrangements about 90% or about 30% of the time in an earlier analysis of several hundred of the donors. In a later analysis, the rate of TCR association differed among HLA loci, with DRB1 alleles having the most associated TCRs and HLA-C alleles having the fewest. An association between a missense DCLRE1C variant and V-gene and J-gene trimming of TCR beta chains was found in a later genetic analysis and replicated in an independent cohort. The earlier analysis of nearly 600 of the donors excluded some 15 rarely observed V segments, including chromosome 9 orphons, because counts were too low. According to a later analysis, parvovirus B19, influenza, CMV and Epstein-Barr virus appeared linked to several top co-occurrence clusters. Most CMV-associated TCR beta chains appeared to be HLA-restricted in a later analysis, and the HLA associations seemed to be driven largely by CMV exposure. A further reported finding was that TCR beta sequences accurately predicted the HLA-A and HLA-B alleles for most subjects in the first cohort. A group of highly shared sequence variants was considered likely to be a technical artifact of the sequencing pipeline. While some public TCRs were present in many individuals, most TCR sequences turned up only very rarely across donors. Only TCR beta chains were sequenced in this cohort, and the absence of alpha or paired-chain data limited detectable features. The presence/absence analyses assumed that sequencing depth was roughly uniform across donors, and that assumption may not be true. Immune exposure information for the cohort was limited to CMV serostatus. A few of the identified cytomegalovirus-associated TCR beta chains were confirmed in vitro to be specific for cytomegalovirus antigens. Specific HLA alleles were associated with 15,000 to 20,000 TCR beta sequences at a false discovery rate of 0.05 in a later analysis.

Libraries came from the immunoSEQ multiplex PCR assay. For the multiplex PCR, a mixture combining 60 forward primers for TCR Vbeta segments and 13 reverse primers for TCR Jbeta segments was used. Amplification of the CDR3 region of rearranged TCR beta genes was performed with a multiplex PCR assay on genomic DNA. On the Illumina HiSeq System, the amplified TCR beta libraries were sequenced as 87-base-pair reads. The paper's data handling went like this. Across the roughly 640 repertoires, a later analysis counted around 80 million unique TCR beta chains, roughly 11 million of which were shared by at least two donors. A nearest-neighbor algorithm error-corrected the raw reads and collapsed the reads into unique sequences, merging closely related sequences to remove PCR and sequencing errors. V, D and J gene segments were assigned by aligning CDR3 sequences to IMGT reference sequences. Each retained sequence needed at least a six-nucleotide match to both a V gene segment and a J gene segment. A rearrangement counted as productive if the CDR3 had no stop codons and remained in frame with V and J, and every other rearrangement counted as non-productive. CDR3 was defined according to IMGT convention as the region running from the second conserved V-encoded cysteine to the conserved J-encoded phenylalanine. The earlier analysis of approximately 500 of the donors excluded sequences that lacked an unambiguous match to a single V gene segment. An earlier analysis of a few hundred of the donors called V segments functional above 56.7% productive rearrangements and segregating when the between-donor standard deviation exceeded 5%. A statistical classification framework was developed to diagnose cytomegalovirus status using the catalog of TCR beta chain sequences. A later analysis assigned V and J genes by comparing TCR nucleotide sequences with IMGT/GENE-DB human TR gene sequences. A later analysis assigned CDR3 sequences and most-parsimonious VDJ recombination scenarios with the TCRdist pipeline. In a later analysis, every TCR beta chain was defined by the combination of its CDR3 amino acid sequence and its V-gene family, and reads without a unique V-gene family were dropped. To address suspected cross-contamination and a sequencing artifact, a later analysis removed roughly 580 highly shared, low-generation-probability nucleotide sequences. For each public chain, a later analysis derived a clonal expansion index from normalized ranks of inferred template counts within each repertoire. In a later analysis, generation probabilities were computed using a VDJ recombination model fitted to out-of-frame rearrangements, and the results were checked against IGoR. In a later analysis, TCR-TCR, TCR-HLA and TCR-CMV co-occurrence was scored with hypergeometric tests, and a repertoire-size bias correction was applied to TCR pairs. In a later analysis, false discovery rates were estimated by permuting HLA or CMV assignments 20 times. In a later analysis, co-occurring TCRs were grouped using DBSCAN, with TCRdist sequence similarity added in when clustering inside HLA-allele-positive subsets. For co-occurrence clustering, repertoires with fewer than 30,000 or more than 120,000 public chains were excluded, along with roughly 5 repertoires with anomalous nucleotide sharing. TCRdb provides this immuneACCESS table in a form limited to in-frame rearrangements. Some clones are lacking; in checked studies, under half of them reflect an unresolved V gene, and why the rest are absent is not known. For V, J and clone size, that table is used; D and trimming come from the DNA. Across this sample there are some 67,000 clones, with approximately 80% seen only once. Around 2.9% of the sample is in the top ten clones.

In total, roughly 670 healthy bone marrow donors made up the cohort. At the time of sampling, all cohort members were nominally healthy, though unrecorded immune exposures were likely present. The donor tested CMV seronegative and was one of the 352 seronegative cohort members. A peripheral blood sample was collected from each donor, and TCR beta sequencing was performed on peripheral blood mononuclear cells. Genomic DNA was extracted from the blood cell samples with the Qiagen DNeasy Blood Extraction Kit. V is cut by 5 bases and J by 2 bases, and the space between the germline ends is 16 bases. CDR1 and CDR2 (MDHEN, SYDVKM) derive from the germline V gene. The CDR3 starts with the cysteine, ends with the phenylalanine, and has 15 residues. Only the CDR3 part of the read is kept: 45 bases, read in frame from the first base.

The clonotype was recovered from a woman in her twenties or thirties in good health and CMV-seronegative. Recombination linked TRBV28 to TRBJ2-7; the D segment could be TRBD2, given 5 matching bases. Sequencing was done on a sample of PBMCs. In nucleotide form, the sequence is TGTGCCAGCAGTACCCCCGGGGTGGGTGCCTACGAGCAGTACTTC. Translated, it reads CASSTPGVGAYEQYF. The variable domain in full, with residues beyond the CDR3 obtained from the reference TRBV28 and TRBJ2-7 genes, is DVKVTQSSRYLVKRTGEKVFLECVQDMDHENMFWYRQDPGLGLRLIYFSYDVKMKEKGDIPEGYSVSREKKERFSLILESASTNQTSMYLCASSTPGVGAYEQYFGPGTRLTVT.